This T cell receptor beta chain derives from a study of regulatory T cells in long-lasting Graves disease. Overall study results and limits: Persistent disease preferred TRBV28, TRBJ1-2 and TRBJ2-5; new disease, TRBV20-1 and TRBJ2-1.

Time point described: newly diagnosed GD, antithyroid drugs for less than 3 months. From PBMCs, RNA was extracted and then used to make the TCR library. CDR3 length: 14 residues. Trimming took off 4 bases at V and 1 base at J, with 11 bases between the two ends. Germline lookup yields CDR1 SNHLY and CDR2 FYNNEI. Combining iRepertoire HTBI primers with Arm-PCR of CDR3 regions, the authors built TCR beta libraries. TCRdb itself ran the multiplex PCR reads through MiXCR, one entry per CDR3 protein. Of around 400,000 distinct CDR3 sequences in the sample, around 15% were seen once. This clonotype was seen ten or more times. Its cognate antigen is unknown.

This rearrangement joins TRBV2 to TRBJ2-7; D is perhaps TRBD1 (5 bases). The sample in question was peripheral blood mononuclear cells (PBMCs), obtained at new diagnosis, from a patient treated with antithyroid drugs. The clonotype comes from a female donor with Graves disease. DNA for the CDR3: TGTGCCAGCAGTGCCACAGGCGCTTCCTACGAGCAGTACTTC. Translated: CASSATGASYEQYF.